Detailed here is one TCR beta chain. Its antigen is not identified. Primed by a sample-barcoded 5' primer and a J-beta primer mix, a second PCR proceeded for about 6 to 12 cycles. TCRdb called the 5' RACE reads again in MiXCR, with one record for every CDR3 protein. The sample comprises about 1,400,000 distinct CDR3 sequences, 42% of which are singletons, and roughly 7.9% rests with the top ten. The draw of peripheral blood yielded approximately 11 milliliters from each donor. The record originates from a study of blood T cells in healthy people across ages. About the research overall: Template switching picked up about one barcoded beta molecule for each two T cells. Overall study findings and caveats: Diversity was estimated from one million T cells, and these estimates were considered underestimates.

The CDR3 covers 15 residues. Trimming took off 5 bases at V and 7 bases at J, with 17 bases between the two ends. Looked up from germline, CDR1 is MNHGY and CDR2 is SVAAGI. This TCR was recovered from a woman aged 18-29 years in good health. The rearrangement joins TRBV6-9 to TRBJ1-4; a possible D gene is TRBD1 (6 bases). Sequencing was performed on blood. CDR3 amino acids: CASSPQEGRGEKLFF. Here the CDR3 DNA reads TGTGCCAGCAGTCCCCAGGAAGGCAGGGGTGAAAAACTGTTTTTT.